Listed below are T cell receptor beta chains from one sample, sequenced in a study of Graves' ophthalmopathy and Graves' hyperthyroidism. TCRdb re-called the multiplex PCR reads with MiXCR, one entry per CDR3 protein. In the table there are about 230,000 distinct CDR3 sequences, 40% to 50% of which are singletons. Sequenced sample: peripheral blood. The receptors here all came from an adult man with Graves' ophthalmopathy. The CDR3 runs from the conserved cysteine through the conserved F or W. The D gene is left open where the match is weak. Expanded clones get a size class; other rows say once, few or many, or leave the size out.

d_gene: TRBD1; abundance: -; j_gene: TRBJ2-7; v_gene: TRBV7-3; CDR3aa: CASSQGQGRYEQYF; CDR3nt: TGTGCCAGCAGCCAGGGACAGGGGAGGTACGAGCAGTACTTC
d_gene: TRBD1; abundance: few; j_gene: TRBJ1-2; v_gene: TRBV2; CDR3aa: CASITGTGGGGGYTF; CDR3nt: TGTGCCAGCATAACCGGGACAGGGGGCGGTGGGGGCTACACCTTC
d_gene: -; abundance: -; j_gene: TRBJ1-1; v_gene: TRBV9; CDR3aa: CASKGDTEAFF; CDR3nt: TGTGCCAGCAAGGGGGACACTGAAGCTTTCTTT
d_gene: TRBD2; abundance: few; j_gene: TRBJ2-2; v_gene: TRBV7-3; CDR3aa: CASSTGTSGNTGELFF; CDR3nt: TGTGCCAGCAGCACCGGGACTAGCGGGAACACCGGGGAGCTGTTTTTT
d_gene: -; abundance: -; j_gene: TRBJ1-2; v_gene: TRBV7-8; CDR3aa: CASSSGPGYTF; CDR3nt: TGTGCCAGCAGTTCCGGGCCTGGCTACACCTTC
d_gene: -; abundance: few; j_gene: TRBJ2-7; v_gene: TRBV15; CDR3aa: CATSRGAGGQSYEQYF; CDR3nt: TGTGCCACCAGCAGAGGGGCTGGGGGTCAGTCCTACGAGCAGTACTTC
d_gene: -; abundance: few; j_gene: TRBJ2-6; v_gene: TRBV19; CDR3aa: CASSMLTGSNVLTF; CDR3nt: TGTGCCAGTAGTATGCTGACTGGGTCCAACGTCCTGACTTTC
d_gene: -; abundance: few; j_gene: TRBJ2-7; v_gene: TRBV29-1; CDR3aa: CSVAVADYYEQYF; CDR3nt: TGCAGCGTTGCGGTAGCGGATTACTACGAGCAGTACTTC
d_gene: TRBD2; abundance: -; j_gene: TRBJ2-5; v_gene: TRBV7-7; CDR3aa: CARHPGGTSAVQETQYF; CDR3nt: TGTGCTAGACACCCTGGCGGGACTAGCGCTGTCCAAGAGACCCAGTACTTC
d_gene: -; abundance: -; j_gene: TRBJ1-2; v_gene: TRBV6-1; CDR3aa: CASSERGLYGYTF; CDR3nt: TGTGCCAGCAGTGAAAGGGGACTCTATGGCTACACCTTC
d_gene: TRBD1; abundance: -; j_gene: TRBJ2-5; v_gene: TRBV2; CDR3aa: CASSTKTGLETQYF; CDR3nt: TGTGCCAGCAGTACTAAGACAGGGCTTGAGACCCAGTACTTC
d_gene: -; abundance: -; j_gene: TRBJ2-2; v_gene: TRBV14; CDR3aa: CASSQYRNTGELFF; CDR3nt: TGTGCCAGCAGCCAATACAGGAACACCGGGGAGCTGTTTTTT
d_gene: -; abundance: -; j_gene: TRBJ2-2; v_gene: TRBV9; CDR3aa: CASSSGTFTGELFF; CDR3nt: TGTGCCAGCAGCTCCGGGACGTTCACCGGGGAGCTGTTTTTT
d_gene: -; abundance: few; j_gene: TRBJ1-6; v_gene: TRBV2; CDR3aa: CASSEERSENSPLHF; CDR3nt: TGTGCCAGCAGTGAAGAGCGATCCGAAAATTCACCCCTCCACTTT
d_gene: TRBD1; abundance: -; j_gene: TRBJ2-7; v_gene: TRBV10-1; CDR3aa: CASSEGQGPPYEQYF; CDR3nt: TGCGCCAGCAGTGAAGGACAGGGGCCCCCCTACGAGCAGTACTTC
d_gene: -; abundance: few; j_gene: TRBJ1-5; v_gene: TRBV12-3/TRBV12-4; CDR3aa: CASSLGPSDQHF; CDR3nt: TGTGCCAGCAGTTTAGGCCCCTCAGACCAGCATTTT
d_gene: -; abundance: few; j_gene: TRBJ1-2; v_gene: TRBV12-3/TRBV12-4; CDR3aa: CASSREDYGYTF; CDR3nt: TGTGCCAGCAGTAGGGAAGACTATGGCTACACCTTC
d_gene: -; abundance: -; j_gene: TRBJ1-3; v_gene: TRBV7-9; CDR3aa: CASSLARTPNVGNTIYF; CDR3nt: TGTGCCAGCAGCTTAGCGCGGACACCTAACGTCGGAAACACCATATATTTT
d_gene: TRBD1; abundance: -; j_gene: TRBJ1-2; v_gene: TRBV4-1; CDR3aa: CASSQEDRDYGYTF; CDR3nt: TGCGCCAGCAGCCAAGAGGACAGGGACTATGGCTACACCTTC
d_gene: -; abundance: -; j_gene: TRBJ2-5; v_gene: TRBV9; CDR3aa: CASSVSNGGIQETQYF; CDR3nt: TGTGCCAGCAGCGTATCTAATGGCGGGATCCAAGAGACCCAGTACTTC
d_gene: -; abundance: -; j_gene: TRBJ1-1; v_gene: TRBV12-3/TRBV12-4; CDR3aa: CASRPGEGYTEAFF; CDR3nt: TGTGCCAGCAGACCAGGCGAGGGGTACACTGAAGCTTTCTTT
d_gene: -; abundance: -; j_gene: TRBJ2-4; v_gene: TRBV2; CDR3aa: CASPAPSVNIQYF; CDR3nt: TGTGCCAGCCCAGCACCATCGGTGAACATTCAGTACTTC
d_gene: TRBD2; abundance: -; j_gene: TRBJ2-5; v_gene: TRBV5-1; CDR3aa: CASSFGGALETQYF; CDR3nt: TGCGCCAGCAGCTTCGGGGGGGCCCTCGAGACCCAGTACTTC
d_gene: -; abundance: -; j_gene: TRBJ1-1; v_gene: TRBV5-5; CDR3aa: CASTTWGGRMNTEAFF; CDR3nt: TGTGCCAGCACCACGTGGGGGGGGCGGATGAACACTGAAGCTTTCTTT
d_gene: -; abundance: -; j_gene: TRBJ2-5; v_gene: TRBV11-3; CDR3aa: CASSLSLGQETQYF; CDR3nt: TGTGCCAGCAGCTTAAGTTTAGGCCAAGAGACCCAGTACTTC
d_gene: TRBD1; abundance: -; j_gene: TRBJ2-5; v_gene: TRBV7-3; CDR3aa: CASSLTGGAETQYF; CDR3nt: TGTGCCAGCAGCTTAACAGGGGGCGCGGAGACCCAGTACTTC
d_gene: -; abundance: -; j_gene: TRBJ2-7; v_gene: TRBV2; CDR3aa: CASSTPTGISYEQYF; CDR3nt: TGTGCCAGCAGTACCCCCACAGGGATCTCCTACGAGCAGTACTTC
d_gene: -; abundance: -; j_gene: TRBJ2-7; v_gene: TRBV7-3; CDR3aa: CASSLARGLRTYEQYF; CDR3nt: TGTGCCAGCAGCTTAGCCCGGGGGCTCAGAACCTACGAGCAGTACTTC
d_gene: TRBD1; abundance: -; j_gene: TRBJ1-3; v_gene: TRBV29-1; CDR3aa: CSVAAGTGGAGNTIYF; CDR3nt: TGCAGCGTTGCCGCCGGGACAGGGGGCGCCGGAAACACCATATATTTT
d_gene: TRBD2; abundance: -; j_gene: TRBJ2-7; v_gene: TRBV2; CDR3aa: CASSGIQRGGYEQYF; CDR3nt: TGTGCCAGCAGTGGTATCCAGCGGGGTGGGTACGAGCAGTACTTC
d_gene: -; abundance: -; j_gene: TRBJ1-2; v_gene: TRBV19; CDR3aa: CASSIDPLAGAGYTF; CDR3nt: TGTGCCAGTAGTATAGACCCATTGGCAGGGGCTGGCTACACCTTC
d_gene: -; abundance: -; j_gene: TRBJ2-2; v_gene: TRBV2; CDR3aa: CASSDDFRPVTGELFF; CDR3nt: TGTGCCAGCAGTGACGACTTTCGACCCGTCACCGGGGAGCTGTTTTTT
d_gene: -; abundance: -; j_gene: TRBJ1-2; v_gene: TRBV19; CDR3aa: CASSMKAYTTNYGYTF; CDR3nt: TGTGCCAGTAGTATGAAAGCCTATACTACTAACTATGGCTACACCTTC
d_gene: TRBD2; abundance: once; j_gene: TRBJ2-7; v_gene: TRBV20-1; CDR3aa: CSARWGGDPYEQYF; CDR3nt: TGCAGTGCTCGGTGGGGGGGGGATCCCTACGAGCAGTACTTC
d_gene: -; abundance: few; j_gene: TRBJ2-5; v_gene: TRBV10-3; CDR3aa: CAISEGRGKETQYF; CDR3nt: TGTGCCATCAGTGAAGGGAGGGGGAAAGAGACCCAGTACTTC
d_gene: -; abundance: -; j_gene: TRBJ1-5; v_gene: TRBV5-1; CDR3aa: CASSLYPGQNQPQHF; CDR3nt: TGCGCCAGCAGCTTGTATCCAGGGCAGAATCAGCCCCAGCATTTT
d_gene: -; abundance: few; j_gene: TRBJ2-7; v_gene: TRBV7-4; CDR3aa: CASSLARGVLREQYF; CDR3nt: TGTGCCAGCAGCTTAGCAAGGGGGGTTCTGCGCGAGCAGTACTTC
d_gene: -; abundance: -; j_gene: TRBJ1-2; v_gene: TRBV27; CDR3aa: CASSKEDRGGYTF; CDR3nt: TGTGCCTCCTCGAAGGAGGACCGAGGGGGCTACACCTTC
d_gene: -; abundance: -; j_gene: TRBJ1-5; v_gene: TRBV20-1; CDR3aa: CSARGGDDNQPQHF; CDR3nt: TGCAGTGCTAGAGGGGGGGATGACAATCAGCCCCAGCATTTT
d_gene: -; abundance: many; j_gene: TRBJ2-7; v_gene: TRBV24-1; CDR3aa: CATSDGDPFKYEQYF; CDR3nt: TGTGCCACCAGTGATGGAGACCCCTTCAAGTACGAGCAGTACTTC